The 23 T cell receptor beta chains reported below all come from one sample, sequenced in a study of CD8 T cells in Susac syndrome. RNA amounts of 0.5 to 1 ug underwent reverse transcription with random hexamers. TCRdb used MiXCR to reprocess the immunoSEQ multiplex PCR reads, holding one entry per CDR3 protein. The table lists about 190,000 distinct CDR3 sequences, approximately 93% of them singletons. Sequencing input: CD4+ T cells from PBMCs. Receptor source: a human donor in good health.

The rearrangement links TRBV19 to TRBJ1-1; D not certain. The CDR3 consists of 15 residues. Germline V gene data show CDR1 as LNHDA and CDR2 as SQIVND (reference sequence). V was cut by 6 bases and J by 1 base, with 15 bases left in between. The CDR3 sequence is CASRTGGQGNTEAFF. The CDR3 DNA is TGTGCCAGTAGAACCGGCGGGCAAGGGAACACTGAAGCTTTCTTT.

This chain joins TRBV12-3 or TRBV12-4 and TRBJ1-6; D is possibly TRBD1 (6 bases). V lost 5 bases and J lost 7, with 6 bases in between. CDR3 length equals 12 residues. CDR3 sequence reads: CASSTGNSPLHF. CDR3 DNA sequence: TGTGCCAGCAGTACAGGGAATTCACCCCTCCACTTT.

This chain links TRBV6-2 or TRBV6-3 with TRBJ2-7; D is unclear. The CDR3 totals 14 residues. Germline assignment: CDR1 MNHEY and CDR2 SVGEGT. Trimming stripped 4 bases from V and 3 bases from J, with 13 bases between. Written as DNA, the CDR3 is TGTGCCAGCAGTTCCGAGAGATCCCACTACGAGCAGTACTTC. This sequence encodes CASSSERSHYEQYF.

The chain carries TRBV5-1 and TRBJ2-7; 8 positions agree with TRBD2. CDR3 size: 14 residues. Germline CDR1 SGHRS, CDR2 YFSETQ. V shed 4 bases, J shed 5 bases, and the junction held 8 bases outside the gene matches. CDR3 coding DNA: TGCGCCAGCAGCCACGCGGGGGGCGACGACGAGCAGTACGTC. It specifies CASSHAGGDDEQYV.

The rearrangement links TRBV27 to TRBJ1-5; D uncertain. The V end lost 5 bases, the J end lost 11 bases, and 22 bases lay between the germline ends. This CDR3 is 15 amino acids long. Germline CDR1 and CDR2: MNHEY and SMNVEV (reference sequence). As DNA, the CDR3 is TGTGCCAGCAGTACCCGGGAGGGCCGGCAAATGGCCCAGCATTTT. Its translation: CASSTREGRQMAQHF.

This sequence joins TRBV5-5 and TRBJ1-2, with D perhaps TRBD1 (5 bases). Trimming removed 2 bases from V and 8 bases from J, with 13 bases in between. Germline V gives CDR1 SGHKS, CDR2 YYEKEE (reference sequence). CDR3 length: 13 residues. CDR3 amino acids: CASSFEGTRGYTF. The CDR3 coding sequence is TGTGCCAGCAGCTTTGAGGGGACTCGGGGCTACACCTTC. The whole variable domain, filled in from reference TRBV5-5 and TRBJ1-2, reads DAGVTQSPTHLIKTRGQQVTLRCSPISGHKSVSWYQQVLGQGPQFIFQYYEKEERGRGNFPDRFSARQFPNYSSELNVNALLLGDSALYLCASSFEGTRGYTFGSGTRLTVV.

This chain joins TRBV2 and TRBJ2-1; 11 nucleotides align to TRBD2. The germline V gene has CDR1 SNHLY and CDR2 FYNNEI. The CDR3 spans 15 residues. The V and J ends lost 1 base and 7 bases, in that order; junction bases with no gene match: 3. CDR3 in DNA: TGTGCCAGCAGTGAAGTGCTAGCGGGGGGTAATGAGCAGTTCTTC. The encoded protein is CASSEVLAGGNEQFF.

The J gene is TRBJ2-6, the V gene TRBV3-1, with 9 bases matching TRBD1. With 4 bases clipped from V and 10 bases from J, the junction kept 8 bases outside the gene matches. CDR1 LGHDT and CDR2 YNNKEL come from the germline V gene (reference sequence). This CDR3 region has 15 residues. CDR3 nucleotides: TGTGCCAGCAGCCGCTTCTCCGGGACAGGGAACGTCCTGACTTTC. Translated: CASSRFSGTGNVLTF.

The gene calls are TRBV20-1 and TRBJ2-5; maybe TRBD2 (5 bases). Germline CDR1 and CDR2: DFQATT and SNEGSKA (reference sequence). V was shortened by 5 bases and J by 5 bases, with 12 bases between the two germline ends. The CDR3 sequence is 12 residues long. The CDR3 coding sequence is TGCAGTGCTGTACTGGAGCGGGAGACCCAGTACTTC. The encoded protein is CSAVLERETQYF.

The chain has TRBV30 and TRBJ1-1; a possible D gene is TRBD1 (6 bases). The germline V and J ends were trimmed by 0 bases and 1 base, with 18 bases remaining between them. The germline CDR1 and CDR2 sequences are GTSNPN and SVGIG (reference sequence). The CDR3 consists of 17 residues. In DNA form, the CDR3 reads TGTGCCTGGAGTGTACCCGGGGGGCGTGTTACGAACACTGAAGCTTTCTTT. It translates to CAWSVPGGRVTNTEAFF.

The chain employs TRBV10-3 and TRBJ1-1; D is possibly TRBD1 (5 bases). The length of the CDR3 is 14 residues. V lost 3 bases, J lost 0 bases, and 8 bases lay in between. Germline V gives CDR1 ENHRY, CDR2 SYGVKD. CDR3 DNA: TGTGCCATCAGTGATCAGGGAATGAACACTGAAGCTTTCTTT. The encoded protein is CAISDQGMNTEAFF.

CDR3 loop: CASTREFYEQYF. CDR3 bases: TGTGCCAGCACCCGGGAATTCTACGAGCAGTACTTC. V usage is TRBV2 and J usage is TRBJ2-7; a possible D gene is TRBD2 (5 bases). The V end was cut by 7 bases, the J end by 3 bases, with 10 bases between. The length of the CDR3 is 12 residues. Looked up from germline, CDR1 is SNHLY and CDR2 is FYNNEI.

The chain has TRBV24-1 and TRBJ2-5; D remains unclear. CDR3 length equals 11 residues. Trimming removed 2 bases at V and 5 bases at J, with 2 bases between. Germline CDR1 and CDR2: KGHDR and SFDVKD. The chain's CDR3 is CATSDSETQYF. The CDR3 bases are TGTGCCACCAGTGATTCGGAGACCCAGTACTTC.

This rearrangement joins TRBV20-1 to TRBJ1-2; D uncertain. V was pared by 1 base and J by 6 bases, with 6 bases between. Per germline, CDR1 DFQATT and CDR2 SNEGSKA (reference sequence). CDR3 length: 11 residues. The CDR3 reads CSARGGHGYTF. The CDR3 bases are TGCAGTGCTAGAGGGGGTCATGGCTACACCTTC.

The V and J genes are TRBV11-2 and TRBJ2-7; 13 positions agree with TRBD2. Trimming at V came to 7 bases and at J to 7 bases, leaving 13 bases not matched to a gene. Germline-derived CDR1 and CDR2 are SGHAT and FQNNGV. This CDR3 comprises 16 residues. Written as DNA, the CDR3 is TGTGCCAGCACCATAGTGGGACTAGCGGGGCGGGGAGAGCAGTACTTC. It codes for CASTIVGLAGRGEQYF.

CDR3 sequence: CASSLSAVNTEAFF. DNA of the CDR3: TGTGCCAGCAGCCTGAGCGCGGTGAACACTGAAGCTTTCTTT. The rearrangement links TRBV5-6 to TRBJ1-1; D call uncertain. There are 14 residues in the CDR3. Trimming took 4 bases from V and 0 from J, leaving 10 bases between them. Germline CDR1 is SGHDT and CDR2 is YYEEEE.

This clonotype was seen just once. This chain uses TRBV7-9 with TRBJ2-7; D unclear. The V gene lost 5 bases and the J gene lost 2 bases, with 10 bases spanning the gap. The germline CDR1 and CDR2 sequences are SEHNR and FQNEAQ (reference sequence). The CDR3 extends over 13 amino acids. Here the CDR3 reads CASSPRRAYEQYV. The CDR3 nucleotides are TGTGCCAGCAGCCCCCGAAGGGCCTACGAGCAGTACGTC.

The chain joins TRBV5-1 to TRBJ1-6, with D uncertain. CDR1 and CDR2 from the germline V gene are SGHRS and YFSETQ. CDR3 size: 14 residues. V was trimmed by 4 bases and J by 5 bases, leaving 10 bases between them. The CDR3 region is CASSRADDNSPLHF. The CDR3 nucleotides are TGCGCCAGCAGCAGGGCAGATGATAATTCACCCCTCCACTTT.

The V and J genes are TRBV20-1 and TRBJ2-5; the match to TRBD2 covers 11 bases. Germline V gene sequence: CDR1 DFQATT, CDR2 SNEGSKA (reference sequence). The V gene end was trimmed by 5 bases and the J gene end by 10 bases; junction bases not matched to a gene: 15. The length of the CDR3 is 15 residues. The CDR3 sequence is CSAGKGTSGGRGQYF. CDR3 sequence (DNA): TGCAGTGCTGGCAAGGGGACTAGCGGAGGGAGAGGCCAGTACTTC.

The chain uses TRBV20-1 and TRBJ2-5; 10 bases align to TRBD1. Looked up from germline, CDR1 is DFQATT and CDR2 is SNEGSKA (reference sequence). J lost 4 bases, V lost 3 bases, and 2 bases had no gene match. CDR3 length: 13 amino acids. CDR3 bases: TGCAGTGCTAGGACAGGGGGCAGAGAGACCCAGTACTTC. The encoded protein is CSARTGGRETQYF.

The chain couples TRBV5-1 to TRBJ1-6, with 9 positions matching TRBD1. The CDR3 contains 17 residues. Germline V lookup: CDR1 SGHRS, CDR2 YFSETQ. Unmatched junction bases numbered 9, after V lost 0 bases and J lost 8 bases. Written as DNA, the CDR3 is TGCGCCAGCAGCTTGGGGACTGGGGGACAGGGTCATTCACCCCTCCACTTT. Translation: CASSLGTGGQGHSPLHF.

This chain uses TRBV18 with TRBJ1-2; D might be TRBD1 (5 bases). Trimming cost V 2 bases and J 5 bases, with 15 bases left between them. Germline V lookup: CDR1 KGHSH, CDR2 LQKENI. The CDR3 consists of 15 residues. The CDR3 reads CASSPGARVNYGYTF. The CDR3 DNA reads TGTGCCAGCTCACCAGGGGCCCGAGTCAATTATGGCTACACCTTC.

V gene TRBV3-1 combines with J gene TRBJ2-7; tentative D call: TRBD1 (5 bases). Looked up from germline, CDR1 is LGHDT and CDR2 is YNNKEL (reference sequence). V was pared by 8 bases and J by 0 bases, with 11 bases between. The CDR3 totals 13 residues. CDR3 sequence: CASLGRGSYEQYF. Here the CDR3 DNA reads TGTGCCAGCCTGGGAAGGGGCTCCTACGAGCAGTACTTC.